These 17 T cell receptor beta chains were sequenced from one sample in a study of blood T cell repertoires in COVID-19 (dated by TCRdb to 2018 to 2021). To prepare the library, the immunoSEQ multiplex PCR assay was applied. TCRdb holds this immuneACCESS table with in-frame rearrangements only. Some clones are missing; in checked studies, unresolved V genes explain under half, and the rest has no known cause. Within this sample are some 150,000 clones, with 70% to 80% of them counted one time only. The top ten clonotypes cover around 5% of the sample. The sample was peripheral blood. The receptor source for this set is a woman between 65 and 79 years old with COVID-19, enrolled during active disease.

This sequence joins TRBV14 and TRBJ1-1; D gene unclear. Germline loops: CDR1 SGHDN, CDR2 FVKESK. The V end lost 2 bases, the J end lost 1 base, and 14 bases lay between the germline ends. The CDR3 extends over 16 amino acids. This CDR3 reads CASSQTYLRGNTEAFF. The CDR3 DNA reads TGTGCCAGCAGCCAAACATACCTACGGGGGAACACTGAAGCTTTCTTT.

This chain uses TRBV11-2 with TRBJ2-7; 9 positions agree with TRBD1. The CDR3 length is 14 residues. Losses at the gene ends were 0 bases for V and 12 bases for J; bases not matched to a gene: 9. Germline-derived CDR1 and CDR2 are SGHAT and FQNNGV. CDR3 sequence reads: CASSLDRTGGFPYF. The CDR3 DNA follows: TGTGCCAGCAGCTTAGATAGAACAGGGGGCTTCCCGTACTTC. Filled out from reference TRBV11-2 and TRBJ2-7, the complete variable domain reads EAGVAQSPRYKIIEKRQSVAFWCNPISGHATLYWYQQILGQGPKLLIQFQNNGVVDDSQLPKDRFSAERLKGVDSTLKIQPAKLEDSAVYLCASSLDRTGGFPYFGPGTRLTVT.

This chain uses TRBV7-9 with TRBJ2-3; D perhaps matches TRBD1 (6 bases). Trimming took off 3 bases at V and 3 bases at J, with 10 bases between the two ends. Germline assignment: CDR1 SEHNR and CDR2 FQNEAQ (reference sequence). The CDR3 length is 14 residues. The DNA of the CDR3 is TGTGCCAGCAGCTTGGGGGCGAGGACAGATACGCAGTATTTT. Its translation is CASSLGARTDTQYF.

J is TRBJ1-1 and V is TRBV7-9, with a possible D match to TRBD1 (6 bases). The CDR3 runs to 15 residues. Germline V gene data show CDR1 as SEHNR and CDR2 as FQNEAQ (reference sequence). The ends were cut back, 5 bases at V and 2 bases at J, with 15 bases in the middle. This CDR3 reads CASSAWDNLNTEAFF. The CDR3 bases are TGTGCCAGCAGCGCCTGGGACAACCTTAACACTGAAGCTTTCTTT.

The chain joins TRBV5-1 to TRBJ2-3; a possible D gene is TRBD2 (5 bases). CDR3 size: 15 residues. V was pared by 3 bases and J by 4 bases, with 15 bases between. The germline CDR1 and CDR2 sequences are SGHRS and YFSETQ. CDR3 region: CASSYMPAAADTQYF. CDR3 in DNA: TGCGCCAGCAGCTATATGCCAGCGGCAGCAGATACGCAGTATTTT. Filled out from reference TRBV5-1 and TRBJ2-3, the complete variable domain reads KAGVTQTPRYLIKTRGQQVTLSCSPISGHRSVSWYQQTPGQGLQFLFEYFSETQRNKGNFPGRFSGRQFSNSRSEMNVSTLELGDSALYLCASSYMPAAADTQYFGPGTRLTVL.

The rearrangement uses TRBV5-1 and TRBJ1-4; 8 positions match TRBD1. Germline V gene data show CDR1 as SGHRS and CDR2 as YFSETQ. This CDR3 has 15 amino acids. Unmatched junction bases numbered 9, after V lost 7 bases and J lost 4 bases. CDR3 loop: CASALTGARNEKLFF. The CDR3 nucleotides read TGCGCCAGCGCCCTGACAGGGGCACGTAATGAAAAACTGTTTTTT.

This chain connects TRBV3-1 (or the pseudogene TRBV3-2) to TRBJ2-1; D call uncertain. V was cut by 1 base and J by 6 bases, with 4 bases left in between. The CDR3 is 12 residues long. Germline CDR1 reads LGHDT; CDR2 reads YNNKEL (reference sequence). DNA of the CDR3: TGTGCCAGCAGCCAAGCCGGCAATGAGCAGTTCTTC. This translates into CASSQAGNEQFF.

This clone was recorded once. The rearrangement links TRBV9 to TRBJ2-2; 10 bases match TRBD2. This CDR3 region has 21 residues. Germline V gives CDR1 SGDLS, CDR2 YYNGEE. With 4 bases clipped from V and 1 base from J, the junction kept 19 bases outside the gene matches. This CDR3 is CASSPRTPSGGIRGNTGELFF. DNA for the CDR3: TGTGCCAGCAGCCCCAGAACCCCTAGCGGGGGAATCCGCGGGAACACCGGGGAGCTGTTTTTT.

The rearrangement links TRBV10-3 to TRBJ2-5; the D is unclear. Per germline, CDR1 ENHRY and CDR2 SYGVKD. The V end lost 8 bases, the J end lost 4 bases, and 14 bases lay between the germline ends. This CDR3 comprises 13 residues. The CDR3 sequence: CAIPLGVGETQYF. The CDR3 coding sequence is TGTGCCATCCCCCTCGGAGTAGGAGAGACCCAGTACTTC.

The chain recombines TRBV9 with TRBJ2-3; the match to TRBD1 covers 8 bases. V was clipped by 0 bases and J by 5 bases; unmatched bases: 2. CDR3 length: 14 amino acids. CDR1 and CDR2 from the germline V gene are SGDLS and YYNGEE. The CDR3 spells CASSVGTGIDTQYF. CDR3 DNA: TGTGCCAGCAGCGTAGGGACAGGGATAGATACGCAGTATTTT.

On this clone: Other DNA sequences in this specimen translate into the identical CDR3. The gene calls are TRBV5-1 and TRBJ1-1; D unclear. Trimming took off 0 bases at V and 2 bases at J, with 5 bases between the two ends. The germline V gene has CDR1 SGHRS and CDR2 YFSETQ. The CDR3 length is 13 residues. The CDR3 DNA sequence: TGCGCCAGCAGCTTGGGCGGAAACACTGAAGCTTTCTTT. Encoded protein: CASSLGGNTEAFF. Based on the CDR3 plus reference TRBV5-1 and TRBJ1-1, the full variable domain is KAGVTQTPRYLIKTRGQQVTLSCSPISGHRSVSWYQQTPGQGLQFLFEYFSETQRNKGNFPGRFSGRQFSNSRSEMNVSTLELGDSALYLCASSLGGNTEAFFGQGTRLTVV.

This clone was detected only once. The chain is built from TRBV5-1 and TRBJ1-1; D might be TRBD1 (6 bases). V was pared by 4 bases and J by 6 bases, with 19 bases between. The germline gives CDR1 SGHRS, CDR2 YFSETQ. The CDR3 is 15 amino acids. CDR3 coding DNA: TGCGCCAGCAGCCCAAGGGACAACCTTATAGCTGAAGCTTTCTTT. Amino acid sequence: CASSPRDNLIAEAFF.

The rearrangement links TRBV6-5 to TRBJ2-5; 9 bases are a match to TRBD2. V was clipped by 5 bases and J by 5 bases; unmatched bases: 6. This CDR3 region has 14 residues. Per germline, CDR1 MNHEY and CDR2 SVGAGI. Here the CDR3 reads CASSNSGGLETQYF. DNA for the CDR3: TGTGCCAGCAGTAATAGCGGGGGACTGGAGACCCAGTACTTC.

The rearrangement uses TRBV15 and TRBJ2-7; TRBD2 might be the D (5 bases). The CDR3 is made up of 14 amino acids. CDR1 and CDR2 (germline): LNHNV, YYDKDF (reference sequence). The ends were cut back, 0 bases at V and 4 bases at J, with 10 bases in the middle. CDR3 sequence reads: CATSRDTGKYEQYF. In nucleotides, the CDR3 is TGTGCCACCAGCAGAGATACGGGGAAATACGAGCAGTACTTC.

Here the CDR3 reads CASSPRGTGELFF. The CDR3 bases are TGTGCCAGCAGTCCCCGGGGGACCGGGGAGCTGTTTTTT. V gene TRBV28 combines with J gene TRBJ2-2; D is perhaps TRBD2 (6 bases). CDR1 MDHEN and CDR2 SYDVKM come from the germline V gene. V dropped 5 bases and J dropped 5 bases, with 9 bases sitting between them. The length of the CDR3 is 13 residues.

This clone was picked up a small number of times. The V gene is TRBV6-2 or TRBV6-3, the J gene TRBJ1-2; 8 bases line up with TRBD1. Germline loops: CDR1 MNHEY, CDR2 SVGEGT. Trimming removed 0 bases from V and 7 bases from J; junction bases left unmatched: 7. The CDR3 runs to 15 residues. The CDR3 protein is CASSYSQRTGSGYTF. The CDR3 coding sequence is TGTGCCAGCAGTTACTCACAGCGGACAGGGAGTGGCTACACCTTC.

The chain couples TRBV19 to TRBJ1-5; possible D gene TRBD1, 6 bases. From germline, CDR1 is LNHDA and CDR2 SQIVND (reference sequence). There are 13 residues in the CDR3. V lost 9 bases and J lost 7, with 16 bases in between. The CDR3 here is CASQQGGWQPQHF. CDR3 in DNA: TGTGCCAGCCAACAGGGAGGGTGGCAGCCCCAGCATTTT. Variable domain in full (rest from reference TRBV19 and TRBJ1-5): DGGITQSPKYLFRKEGQNVTLSCEQNLNHDAMYWYRQDPGQGLRLIYYSQIVNDFQKGDIAEGYSVSREKKESFPLTVTSAQKNPTAFYLCASQQGGWQPQHFGDGTRLSIL.